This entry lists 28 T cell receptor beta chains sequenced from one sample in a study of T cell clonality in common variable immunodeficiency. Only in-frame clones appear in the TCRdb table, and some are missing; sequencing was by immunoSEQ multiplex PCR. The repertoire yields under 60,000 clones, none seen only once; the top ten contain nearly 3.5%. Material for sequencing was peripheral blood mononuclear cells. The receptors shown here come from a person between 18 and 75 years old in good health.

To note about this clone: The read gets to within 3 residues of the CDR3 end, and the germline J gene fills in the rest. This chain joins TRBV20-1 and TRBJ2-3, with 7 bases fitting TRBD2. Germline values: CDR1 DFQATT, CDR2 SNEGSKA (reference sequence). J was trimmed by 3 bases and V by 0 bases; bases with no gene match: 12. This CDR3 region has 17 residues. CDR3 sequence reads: CSAREGRGRRATDTQYF. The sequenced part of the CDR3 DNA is TGCAGTGCTAGAGAGGGGAGGGGCAGGAGGGCGACAGATACG.

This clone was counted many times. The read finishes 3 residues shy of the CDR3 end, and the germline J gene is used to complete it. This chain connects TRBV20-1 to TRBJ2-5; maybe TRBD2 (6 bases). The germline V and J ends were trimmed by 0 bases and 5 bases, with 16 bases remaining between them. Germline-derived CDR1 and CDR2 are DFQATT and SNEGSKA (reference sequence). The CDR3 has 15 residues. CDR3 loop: CSARDARGTSETQYF. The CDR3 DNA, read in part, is TGCAGTGCTAGAGACGCGCGGGGAACCTCGGAGACC.

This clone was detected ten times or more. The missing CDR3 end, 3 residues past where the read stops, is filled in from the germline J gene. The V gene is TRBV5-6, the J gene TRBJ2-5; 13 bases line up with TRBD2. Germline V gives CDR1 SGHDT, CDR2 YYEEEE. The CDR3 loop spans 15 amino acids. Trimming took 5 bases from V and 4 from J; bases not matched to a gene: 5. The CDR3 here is CASSILAGGGETQYF. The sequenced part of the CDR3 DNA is TGTGCCAGCAGTATACTAGCGGGAGGGGGAGAGACC.

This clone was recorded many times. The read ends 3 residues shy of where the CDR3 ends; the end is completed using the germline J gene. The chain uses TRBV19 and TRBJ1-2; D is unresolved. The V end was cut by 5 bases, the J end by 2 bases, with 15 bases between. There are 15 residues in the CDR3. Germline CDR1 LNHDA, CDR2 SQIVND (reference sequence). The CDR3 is CASSLNFRLNYGYTF. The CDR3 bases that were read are TGTGCCAGTAGTCTCAACTTCAGGCTCAACTATGGC.

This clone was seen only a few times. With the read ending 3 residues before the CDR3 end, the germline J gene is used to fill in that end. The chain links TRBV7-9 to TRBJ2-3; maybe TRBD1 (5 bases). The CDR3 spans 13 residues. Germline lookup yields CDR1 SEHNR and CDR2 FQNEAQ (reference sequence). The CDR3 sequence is CASSSQGSETQYF. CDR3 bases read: TGTGCCAGCAGCTCCCAGGGTTCGGAGACG.

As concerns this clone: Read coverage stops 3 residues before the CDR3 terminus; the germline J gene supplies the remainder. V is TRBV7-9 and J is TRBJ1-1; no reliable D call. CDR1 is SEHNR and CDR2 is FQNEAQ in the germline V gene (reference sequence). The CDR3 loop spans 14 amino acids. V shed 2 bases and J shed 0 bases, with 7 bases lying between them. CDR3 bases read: TGTGCCAGCAGCTTACCAGGTATGAACACTGAA. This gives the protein CASSLPGMNTE. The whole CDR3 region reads CASSLPGMNTEAFF.

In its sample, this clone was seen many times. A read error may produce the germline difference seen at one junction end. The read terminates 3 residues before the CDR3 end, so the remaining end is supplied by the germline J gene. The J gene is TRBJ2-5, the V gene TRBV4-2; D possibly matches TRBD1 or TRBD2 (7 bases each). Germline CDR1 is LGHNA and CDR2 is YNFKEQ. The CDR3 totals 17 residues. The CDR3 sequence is CASSQGGRGRGVETQYF. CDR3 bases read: TGCGCCAGCAGCCAAGGGGGCAGGGGTCGGGGGGTGGAGACC.

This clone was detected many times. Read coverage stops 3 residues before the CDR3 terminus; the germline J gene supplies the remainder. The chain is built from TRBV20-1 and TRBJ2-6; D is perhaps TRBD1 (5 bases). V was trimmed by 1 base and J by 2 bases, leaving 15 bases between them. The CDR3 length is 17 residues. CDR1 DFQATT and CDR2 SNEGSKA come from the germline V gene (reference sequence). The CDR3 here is CSARGGSYGAGANVLTF. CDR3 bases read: TGCAGTGCTAGAGGGGGCTCGTATGGGGCTGGGGCCAACGTC.

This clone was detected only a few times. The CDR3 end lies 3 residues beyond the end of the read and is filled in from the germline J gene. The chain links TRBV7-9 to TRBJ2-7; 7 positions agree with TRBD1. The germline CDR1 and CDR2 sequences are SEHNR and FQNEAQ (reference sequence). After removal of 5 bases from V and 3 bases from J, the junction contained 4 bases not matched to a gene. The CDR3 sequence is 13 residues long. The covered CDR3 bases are TGTGCCAGCAGCCGTGGGACAGACTACGAG. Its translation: CASSRGTDYE. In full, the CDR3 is CASSRGTDYEQYF.

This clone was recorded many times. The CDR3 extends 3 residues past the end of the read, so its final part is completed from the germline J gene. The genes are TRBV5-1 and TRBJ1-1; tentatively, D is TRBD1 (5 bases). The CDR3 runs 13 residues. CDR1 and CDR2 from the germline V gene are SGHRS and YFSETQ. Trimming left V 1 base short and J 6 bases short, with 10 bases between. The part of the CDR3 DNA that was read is TGCGCCAGCAGCTTGCGAAGGGGCGCTGAA. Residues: CASSLRRGAE. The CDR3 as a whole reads CASSLRRGAEAFF. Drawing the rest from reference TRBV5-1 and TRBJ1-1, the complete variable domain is KAGVTQTPRYLIKTRGQQVTLSCSPISGHRSVSWYQQTPGQGLQFLFEYFSETQRNKGNFPGRFSGRQFSNSRSEMNVSTLELGDSALYLCASSLRRGAEAFFGQGTRLTVV.

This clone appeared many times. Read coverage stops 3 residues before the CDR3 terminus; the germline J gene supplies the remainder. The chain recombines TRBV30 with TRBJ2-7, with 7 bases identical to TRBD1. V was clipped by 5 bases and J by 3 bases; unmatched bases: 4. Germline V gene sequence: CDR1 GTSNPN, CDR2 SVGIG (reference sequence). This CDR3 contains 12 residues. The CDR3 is CAWGQASYEQYF. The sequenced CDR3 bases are TGTGCCTGGGGACAGGCCAGCTACGAG. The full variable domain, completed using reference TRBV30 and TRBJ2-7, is SQTIHQWPATLVQPVGSPLSLECTVEGTSNPNLYWYRQAAGRGLQLLFYSVGIGQISSEVPQNLSASRPQDRQFILSSKKLLLSDSGFYLCAWGQASYEQYFGPGTRLTVT.

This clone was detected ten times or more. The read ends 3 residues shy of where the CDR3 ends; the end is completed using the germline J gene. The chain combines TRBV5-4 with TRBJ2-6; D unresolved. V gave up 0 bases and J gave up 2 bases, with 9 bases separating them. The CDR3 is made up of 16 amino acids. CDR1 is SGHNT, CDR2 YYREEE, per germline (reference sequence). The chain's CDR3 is CASSLDNKPGANVLTF. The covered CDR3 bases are TGTGCCAGCAGCTTGGACAACAAACCTGGGGCCAACGTC.

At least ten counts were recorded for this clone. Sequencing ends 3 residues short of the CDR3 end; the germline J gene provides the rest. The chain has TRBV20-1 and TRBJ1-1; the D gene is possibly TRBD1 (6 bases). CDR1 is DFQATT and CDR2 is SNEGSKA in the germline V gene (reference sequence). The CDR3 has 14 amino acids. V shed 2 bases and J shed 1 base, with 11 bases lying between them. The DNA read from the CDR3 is TGCAGTGCTAGACCGGGACATACGAACACTGAA. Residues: CSARPGHTNTE. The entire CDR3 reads CSARPGHTNTEAFF.

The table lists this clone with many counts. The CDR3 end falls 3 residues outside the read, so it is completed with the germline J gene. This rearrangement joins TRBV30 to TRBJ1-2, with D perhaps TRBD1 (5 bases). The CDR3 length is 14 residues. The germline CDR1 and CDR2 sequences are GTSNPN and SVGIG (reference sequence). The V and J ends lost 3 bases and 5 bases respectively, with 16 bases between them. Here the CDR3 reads CAWSGGGRKYGYTF. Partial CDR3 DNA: TGTGCCTGGAGCGGGGGAGGGAGAAAGTATGGC.

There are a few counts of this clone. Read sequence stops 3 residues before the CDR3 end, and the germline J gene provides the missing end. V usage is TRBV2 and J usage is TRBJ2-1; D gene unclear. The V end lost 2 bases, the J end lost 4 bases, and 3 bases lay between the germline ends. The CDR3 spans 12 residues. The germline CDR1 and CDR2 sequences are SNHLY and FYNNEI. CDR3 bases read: TGTGCCAGCAGTGAACGTTACAATGAG. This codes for CASSERYNE. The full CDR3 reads CASSERYNEQFF.

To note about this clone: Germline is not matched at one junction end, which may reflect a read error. The sequenced CDR3 bases are TGTGCCCGGAGTAGGGGACTAGCGGGAGGAAGGGAGACC. This translates into CARSRGLAGGRET. Given in full, the CDR3 is CARSRGLAGGRETQYF. The V and J genes are TRBV30 and TRBJ2-5; 15 bases fit TRBD2. The CDR3 end lies 3 residues beyond the end of the read and is filled in from the germline J gene. The CDR3 totals 16 residues. From germline, CDR1 is GTSNPN and CDR2 SVGIG (reference sequence).

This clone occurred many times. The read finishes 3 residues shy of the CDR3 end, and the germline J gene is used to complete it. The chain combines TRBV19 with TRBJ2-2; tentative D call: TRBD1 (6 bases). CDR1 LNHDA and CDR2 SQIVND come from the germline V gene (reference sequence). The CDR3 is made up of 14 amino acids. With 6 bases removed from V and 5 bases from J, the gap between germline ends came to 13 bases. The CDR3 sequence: CASSLRGRTGELFF. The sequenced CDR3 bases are TGTGCCAGTAGCCTCAGGGGAAGGACCGGGGAG. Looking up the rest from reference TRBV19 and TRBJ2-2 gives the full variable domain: DGGITQSPKYLFRKEGQNVTLSCEQNLNHDAMYWYRQDPGQGLRLIYYSQIVNDFQKGDIAEGYSVSREKKESFPLTVTSAQKNPTAFYLCASSLRGRTGELFFGEGSRLTVL.

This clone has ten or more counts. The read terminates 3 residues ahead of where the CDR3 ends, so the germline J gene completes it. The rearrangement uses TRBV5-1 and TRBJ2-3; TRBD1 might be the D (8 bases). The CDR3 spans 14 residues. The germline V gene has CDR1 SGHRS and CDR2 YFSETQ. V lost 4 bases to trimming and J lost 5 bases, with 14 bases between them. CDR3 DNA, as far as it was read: TGCGCCAGCAGCGGAACAGGGGGGGTAGATACG. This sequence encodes CASSGTGGVDT. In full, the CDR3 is CASSGTGGVDTQYF.

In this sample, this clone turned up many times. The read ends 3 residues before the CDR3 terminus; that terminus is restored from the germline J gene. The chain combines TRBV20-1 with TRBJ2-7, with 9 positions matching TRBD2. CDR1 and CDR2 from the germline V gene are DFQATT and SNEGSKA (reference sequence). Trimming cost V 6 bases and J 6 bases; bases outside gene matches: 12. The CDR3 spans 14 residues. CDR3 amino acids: CSAPRGAGGLEQYF. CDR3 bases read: TGCAGTGCCCCTCGCGGAGCGGGAGGACTCGAG.

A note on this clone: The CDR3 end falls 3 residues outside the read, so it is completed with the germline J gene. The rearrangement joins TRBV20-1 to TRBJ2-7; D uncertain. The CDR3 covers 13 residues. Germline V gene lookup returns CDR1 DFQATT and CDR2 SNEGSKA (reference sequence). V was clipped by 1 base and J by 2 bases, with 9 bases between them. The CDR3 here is CSARASSAYEQYF. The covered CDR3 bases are TGCAGTGCTAGAGCTAGTTCGGCCTACGAG.

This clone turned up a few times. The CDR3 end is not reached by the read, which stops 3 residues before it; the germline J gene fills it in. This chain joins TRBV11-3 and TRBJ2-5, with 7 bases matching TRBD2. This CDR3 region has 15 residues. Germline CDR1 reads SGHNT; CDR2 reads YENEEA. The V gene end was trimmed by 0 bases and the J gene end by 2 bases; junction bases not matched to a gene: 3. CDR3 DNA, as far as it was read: TGTGCCAGCAGCTTAGATCCAGCGGGACAAGAGACC. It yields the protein CASSLDPAGQET. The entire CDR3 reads CASSLDPAGQETQYF.

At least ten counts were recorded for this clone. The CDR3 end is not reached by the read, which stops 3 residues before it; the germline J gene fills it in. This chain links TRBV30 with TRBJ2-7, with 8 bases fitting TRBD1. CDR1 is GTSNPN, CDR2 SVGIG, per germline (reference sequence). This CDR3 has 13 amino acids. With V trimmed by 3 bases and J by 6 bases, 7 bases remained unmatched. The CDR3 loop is CAWRDREFSEQYF. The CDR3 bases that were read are TGTGCCTGGAGGGACAGGGAATTCTCCGAG. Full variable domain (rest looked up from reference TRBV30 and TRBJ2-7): SQTIHQWPATLVQPVGSPLSLECTVEGTSNPNLYWYRQAAGRGLQLLFYSVGIGQISSEVPQNLSASRPQDRQFILSSKKLLLSDSGFYLCAWRDREFSEQYFGPGTRLTVT.

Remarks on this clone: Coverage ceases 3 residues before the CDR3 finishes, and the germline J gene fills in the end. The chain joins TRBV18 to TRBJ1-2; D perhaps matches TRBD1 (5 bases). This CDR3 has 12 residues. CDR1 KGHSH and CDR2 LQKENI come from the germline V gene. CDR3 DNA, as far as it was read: TGTGCCAGCTCAGCTGACAGCCACGAC. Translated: CASSADSHD. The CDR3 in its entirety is CASSADSHDYTF. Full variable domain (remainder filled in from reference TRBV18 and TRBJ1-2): NAGVMQNPRHLVRRRGQEARLRCSPMKGHSHVYWYRQLPEEGLKFMVYLQKENIIDESGMPKERFSAEFPKEGPSILRIQQVVRGDSAAYFCASSADSHDYTFGSGTRLTVV.

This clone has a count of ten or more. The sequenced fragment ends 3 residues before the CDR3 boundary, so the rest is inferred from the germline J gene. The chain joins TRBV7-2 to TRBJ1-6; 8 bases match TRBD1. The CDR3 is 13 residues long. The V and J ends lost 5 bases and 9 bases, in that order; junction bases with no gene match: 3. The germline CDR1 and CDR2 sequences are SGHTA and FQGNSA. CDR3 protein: CASSGQGSSPLHF. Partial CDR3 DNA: TGTGCCAGCAGCGGACAGGGTTCTTCACCC.

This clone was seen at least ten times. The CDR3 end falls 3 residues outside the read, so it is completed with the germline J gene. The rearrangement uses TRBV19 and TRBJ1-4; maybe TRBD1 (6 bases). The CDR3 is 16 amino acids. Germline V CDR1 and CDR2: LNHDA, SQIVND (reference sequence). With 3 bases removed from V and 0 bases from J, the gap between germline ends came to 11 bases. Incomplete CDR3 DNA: TGTGCCAGTAGTATTACTGGGGGCTCAACTAATGAAAAA. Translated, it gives CASSITGGSTNEK. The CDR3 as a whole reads CASSITGGSTNEKLFF.

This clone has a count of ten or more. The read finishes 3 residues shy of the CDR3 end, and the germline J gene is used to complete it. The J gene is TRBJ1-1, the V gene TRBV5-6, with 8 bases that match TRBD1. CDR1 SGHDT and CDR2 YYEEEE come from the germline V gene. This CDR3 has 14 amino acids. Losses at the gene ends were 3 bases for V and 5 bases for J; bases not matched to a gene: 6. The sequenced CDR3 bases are TGTGCCAGCAGCTCTACAGGGGGGGCGACTGAA. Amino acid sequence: CASSSTGGATE. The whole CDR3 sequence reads CASSSTGGATEAFF.

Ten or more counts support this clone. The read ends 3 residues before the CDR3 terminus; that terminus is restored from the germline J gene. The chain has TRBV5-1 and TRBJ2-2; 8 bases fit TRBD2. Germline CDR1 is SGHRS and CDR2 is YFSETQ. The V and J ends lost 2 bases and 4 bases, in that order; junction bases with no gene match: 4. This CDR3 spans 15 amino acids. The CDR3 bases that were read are TGCGCCAGCAGCTTATTTAGCGGGACCACCGGGGAG. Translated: CASSLFSGTTGE. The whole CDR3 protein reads CASSLFSGTTGELFF.

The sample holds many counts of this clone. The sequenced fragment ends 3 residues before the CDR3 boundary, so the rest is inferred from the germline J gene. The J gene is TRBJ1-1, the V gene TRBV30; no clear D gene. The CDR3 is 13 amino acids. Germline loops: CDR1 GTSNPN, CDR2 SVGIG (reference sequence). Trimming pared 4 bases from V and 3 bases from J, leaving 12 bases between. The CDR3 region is CAWMGIRYTEAFF. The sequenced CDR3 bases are TGTGCCTGGATGGGCATTAGGTACACTGAA.